This T cell receptor beta chain was observed in a study of blood T cells in healthy people across ages. Combining a sample-barcoded 5' primer with a J-beta primer mix, a second PCR ran for roughly 6 to 12 cycles. TCRdb re-derived calls from the 5' RACE reads in MiXCR, one entry per CDR3 protein. The table records around 970,000 distinct CDR3 sequences, roughly 47% of them present only once. Healthy Caucasian individuals from Russia aged 6 to 90 served as donors. Researchers isolated at least 7 million PBMCs per sample. Per sample, no less than 5 micrograms of total RNA were extracted. This clonotype has a single count. Sequenced material: blood. The TCR sequence derives from a woman in her fifties or sixties in good health.

CDR3 protein: CSVDGTGPPYEQYF. CDR3 DNA: TGCAGCGTAGACGGGACGGGTCCCCCCTACGAGCAGTACTTC. The rearrangement links TRBV29-1 to TRBJ2-7; TRBD1 or TRBD2 may be the D gene (5 bases each). Trimming shortened V by 6 bases and J by 2 bases, and 17 bases separated the two germline ends. The germline V gene encodes CDR1 SQVTM and CDR2 ANQGSEA. CDR3 length: 14 amino acids.